Below are 21 T cell receptor beta chains sequenced from a single sample in a study of blood T cells in healthy people across ages. The use of a sample-barcoded 5' primer and a J-beta primer mix characterized a second PCR of about 7 to 12 cycles. TCRdb redid the calling of the 5' RACE reads with MiXCR, one entry per CDR3 protein. The table shows roughly 1.7 million distinct CDR3 sequences, with approximately 32% occurring only once. Sequencing was done on a sample of blood. Source of these receptors: a woman aged 25 to 39 in good health.

The chain links TRBV20-1 to TRBJ1-2; 8 bases match TRBD1. Germline-derived CDR1 and CDR2 are DFQATT and SNEGSKA (reference sequence). The junction had 12 bases not matched to a gene; V was cut back by 3 bases and J by 0 bases. The CDR3 totals 17 residues. The CDR3 sequence is CSASPGVGTGTNYGYTF. For the CDR3, the DNA is TGCAGTGCTAGCCCCGGGGTGGGGACAGGTACTAACTATGGCTACACCTTC.

With respect to this clonotype: No conserved phenylalanine or tryptophan ends this CDR3, so it is likely a read error. The chain has TRBV7-9 and TRBJ2-7; the D gene could be TRBD1 or TRBD2 (5 bases each). CDR3 size: 15 residues. Looked up from germline, CDR1 is SEHNR and CDR2 is FQNEAQ (reference sequence). Trimming shortened V by 5 bases and J by 0 bases, and 14 bases separated the two germline ends. The CDR3 DNA follows: TGTGCCAGCAGCCCCCCTGAGGGGAACTCCTACGAGCAGTACTTA. Protein product: CASSPPEGNSYEQYL.

This clonotype was detected only once. The junction departs from germline at one end; a sequencing error may be responsible. The V call is TRBV3-1, the J call TRBJ2-5, with 10 bases lining up with TRBD2. The length of the CDR3 is 21 residues. Germline V gene sequence: CDR1 LGHDT, CDR2 YNNKEL (reference sequence). DNA of the CDR3: TGTGCCAGCAGCCAAGAGATGAACCCTAGCGGGGGCCCATACGCCAGGGAGACCCGGTACTTC. This gives the protein CASSQEMNPSGGPYARETRYF.

This clonotype was counted a single time. The chain links TRBV6-6 to TRBJ2-7; 11 nucleotides agree with TRBD2. With 0 bases clipped from V and 1 base from J, the junction kept 5 bases outside the gene matches. CDR3 length: 17 amino acids. The germline V gene has CDR1 MNHNY and CDR2 SVGAGI (reference sequence). The CDR3 DNA is TGTGCCAGCAGTTACTCAACAGGGACTAGCGGTTCCTACGAGCAGTACTTC. It specifies CASSYSTGTSGSYEQYF.

V is TRBV9 and J is TRBJ2-1; D call uncertain. Trimming took off 0 bases at V and 2 bases at J, with 12 bases between the two ends. In germline, CDR1 is SGDLS, CDR2 YYNGEE. The CDR3 sequence is 16 residues long. CDR3 nucleotide sequence: TGTGCCAGCAGCGTAGACCGCGGAGCTACCTACAATGAGCAGTTCTTC. Its translation is CASSVDRGATYNEQFF.

The chain employs TRBV20-1 and TRBJ2-7; no definite D call. V was cut by 5 bases and J by 3 bases, with 17 bases left in between. Germline CDR1 is DFQATT and CDR2 is SNEGSKA (reference sequence). CDR3 length: 14 amino acids. The CDR3 DNA follows: TGCAGTGCTCCCCGCCGCGTAGGAGACTACGAGCAGTACTTC. This encodes CSAPRRVGDYEQYF.

The chain carries TRBV6-2 or TRBV6-3 and TRBJ1-5; a possible D gene is TRBD1 (5 bases). This CDR3 is 14 amino acids long. Trimming left V 5 bases short and J 7 bases short, with 15 bases between. CDR1 is MNHEY and CDR2 is SVGEGT in the germline V gene. CDR3 protein: CASSAPGGGQPQHF. The CDR3 region has the DNA TGTGCCAGCAGTGCCCCGGGGGGTGGCCAGCCCCAGCATTTT.

This clonotype came up a few times. The V call is TRBV7-2, the J call TRBJ2-3; TRBD2 agrees at 10 bases. The CDR3 contains 17 residues. The germline CDR1 and CDR2 sequences are SGHTA and FQGNSA. V shed 1 base, J shed 6 bases, and the junction held 10 bases outside the gene matches. CDR3 in amino acids: CASSLVPSGSRSDTQYF. CDR3 coding DNA: TGTGCCAGCAGCTTAGTCCCTAGCGGGAGTCGGTCGGATACGCAGTATTTT.

This clonotype was found many times. V and J are TRBV20-1 and TRBJ1-6; D not certain. Germline V gene lookup returns CDR1 DFQATT and CDR2 SNEGSKA (reference sequence). Trimming took 0 bases from V and 0 from J, leaving 18 bases between them. The CDR3 loop spans 19 amino acids. The CDR3 DNA reads TGCAGTGCTAGAGATCCCGGCGCAAGTATTAGCTCCTATAATTCACCCCTCCACTTT. This gives the protein CSARDPGASISSYNSPLHF.

This clonotype has just one count. J is TRBJ1-1 and V is TRBV4-1, with D perhaps TRBD1 (6 bases). The CDR3 has 15 amino acids. Germline CDR1 MGHRA, CDR2 YSYEKL. Trimming shortened V by 1 base and J by 10 bases, and 19 bases separated the two germline ends. The CDR3 is CASSQVGTPVAVAFF. In nucleotides, the CDR3 is TGCGCCAGCAGCCAAGTTGGGACACCCGTCGCTGTAGCTTTCTTT.

The genes are TRBV7-9 and TRBJ2-1, with D possibly TRBD2 on 6 matching bases. The CDR3 is made up of 15 amino acids. Trimming took off 4 bases at V and 3 bases at J, with 13 bases between the two ends. The germline V gene has CDR1 SEHNR and CDR2 FQNEAQ (reference sequence). The CDR3 DNA is TGTGCCAGCAGCTCCCTCGGGGGTGGCTACAATGAGCAGTTCTTC. Residues: CASSSLGGGYNEQFF.

This clonotype has just a few counts. This chain connects TRBV11-2 to TRBJ2-3, with 12 nucleotides matching TRBD2. The V gene's germline CDR1 is SGHAT and CDR2 FQNNGV. The CDR3 sequence is 17 residues long. Unmatched junction bases numbered 8, after V lost 2 bases and J lost 5 bases. As DNA, the CDR3 is TGTGCCAGCAGCTTACTCGCTAGCGGGAGGGGTCGAGATACGCAGTATTTT. Residues: CASSLLASGRGRDTQYF.

CDR3: CASSLLARRETQYF. CDR3 DNA sequence: TGTGCCAGCAGCTTGCTAGCGAGAAGGGAGACCCAGTACTTC. The V and J genes are TRBV7-2 and TRBJ2-5; TRBD2 might be the D (6 bases). Trimming took 3 bases from V and 5 from J, leaving 13 bases between them. The CDR3 spans 14 residues. CDR1 is SGHTA, CDR2 FQGNSA, per germline.

Note on this clonotype: This may be a read error: a much more frequent sequence differs by one nucleotide. The chain combines TRBV4-1 with TRBJ2-3; D is perhaps TRBD2 (6 bases). The CDR3 consists of 16 residues. From germline, CDR1 is MGHRA and CDR2 YSYEKL. Trimming took off 4 bases at V and 5 bases at J, with 19 bases between the two ends. The CDR3 DNA is TGCGCCAGCAGCCCTACGGGGGTGCTGTCTCAAGATACGCAGTATTTT. It translates to CASSPTGVLSQDTQYF.

The genes are TRBV3-1 and TRBJ1-1; TRBD1 matches at 7 bases. Germline V gene data show CDR1 as LGHDT and CDR2 as YNNKEL (reference sequence). V gave up 2 bases and J gave up 4 bases; unmatched junction bases: 10. This CDR3 spans 16 amino acids. The CDR3 sequence: CASSQRGTGASTEAFF. The CDR3 bases are TGTGCCAGCAGCCAAAGGGGAACAGGGGCTAGCACTGAAGCTTTCTTT.

The rearrangement uses TRBV20-1 and TRBJ1-6; 9 positions agree with TRBD1. V lost 5 bases to trimming and J lost 9 bases; unmatched junction nucleotides: 5. The CDR3 runs 13 residues. CDR1 and CDR2 (germline): DFQATT, SNEGSKA (reference sequence). CDR3 nucleotide sequence: TGCAGTGCTCGGGACAGGGTGGGTTCACCCCTCCACTTT. This gives the protein CSARDRVGSPLHF.

Only a few counts were recorded for this clonotype. The chain has TRBV6-5 and TRBJ1-5; D remains unclear. CDR1 and CDR2 (germline): MNHEY, SVGAGI. There are 15 residues in the CDR3. V lost 8 bases to trimming and J lost 0 bases, with 14 bases between them. For the CDR3, the DNA is TGTGCCAGCCGCCCCATATATCGTAGCAATCAGCCCCAGCATTTT. Protein sequence: CASRPIYRSNQPQHF.

The DNA for the CDR3 is TGCAGTGCTAGTCTTGGCAGGGGGCCGAACTACGAGCAGTACTTC. Translation: CSASLGRGPNYEQYF. The chain couples TRBV20-1 to TRBJ2-7, with TRBD1 matching over 8 bases. Germline trimming cut 3 bases from V and 3 bases from J; bases unmatched to any gene: 10. CDR1 and CDR2 from the germline V gene are DFQATT and SNEGSKA (reference sequence). This CDR3 is built from 15 residues.

The chain carries TRBV24-1 and TRBJ2-1, with TRBD1 as a possible D gene (6 bases). The CDR3 has 14 amino acids. The germline gives CDR1 KGHDR, CDR2 SFDVKD. Deletions cut 5 bases from V and 4 bases from J, with 11 bases between. Here the CDR3 reads CATSANRDYNEQFF. The CDR3 nucleotides are TGTGCCACCAGTGCTAACAGGGATTACAATGAGCAGTTCTTC.

This clonotype has more than one count but fewer than ten. This sequence joins TRBV11-2 and TRBJ2-1; 10 nucleotides align to TRBD2. This CDR3 spans 14 amino acids. The germline V gene encodes CDR1 SGHAT and CDR2 FQNNGV. The junction had 3 bases not matched to a gene; V was cut back by 4 bases and J by 6 bases. In DNA form, the CDR3 reads TGTGCCAGCAGCTGGGCTAGCGGGAGCAATGAGCAGTTCTTC. Translating it yields CASSWASGSNEQFF.

A remark on this clonotype: This clone may be a read error of a much larger clone one base away. The J gene is TRBJ2-7, the V gene TRBV4-1; the match to TRBD1 covers 10 bases. Germline V CDR1 and CDR2: MGHRA, YSYEKL. This CDR3 comprises 16 residues. The junction had 9 bases not matched to a gene; V was cut back by 5 bases and J by 2 bases. The CDR3 here is CASSYSAGTGAYEQYF. CDR3 sequence (DNA): TGCGCCAGCAGCTACTCTGCCGGGACAGGGGCCTACGAGCAGTACTTC.